Listed below are T cell receptor beta chains from one sample, sequenced in a study of cytomegalovirus exposure and HLA in healthy donors. Using immunoSEQ multiplex PCR, the repertoire was profiled, and TCRdb retains in-frame clones only, with some absent. Among fewer than 200,000 clones, approximately 80% were seen once, and the ten largest hold roughly 1.3%. Sequencing input: PBMCs. The receptors come from a woman aged 45-65 years in good health and CMV-seronegative. Both conserved end residues are part of each CDR3. Fields, in order: clone size, V gene, J gene, D gene, CDR3 protein, CDR3 DNA. The D gene is left open where the match is weak. The listing skips clone size in some rows; elsewhere it reads once, few, many or a size class.

>-|TRBV6-1|TRBJ2-7|TRBD2
CASSEGLAGFYEQYF
TGTGCCAGCAGTGAGGGACTAGCGGGATTCTACGAGCAGTACTTC
>-|TRBV9|TRBJ2-7|-
CASSGGGRDTSYEQYF
TGTGCCAGCAGCGGGGGGGGCCGGGACACGTCCTACGAGCAGTACTTC
>-|TRBV9|TRBJ1-3|-
CASSPFRSSGNTIYF
TGTGCCAGCAGCCCCTTCCGCAGCTCTGGAAACACCATATATTTT
>-|TRBV6-5|TRBJ1-1|TRBD1
CASSWDRGNTEAFF
TGTGCCAGCAGTTGGGACAGGGGTAACACTGAAGCTTTCTTT
>-|TRBV2|TRBJ2-4|-
CASSYRRGGRSPLSKNIQYF
TGTGCCAGCAGTTATAGAAGGGGGGGGAGGTCTCCCTTGTCCAAAAACATTCAGTACTTC
>-|TRBV5-1|TRBJ1-1|-
CASGGTTNTEAFF
TGCGCCAGCGGAGGGACCACGAACACTGAAGCTTTCTTT
>few|TRBV10-3|TRBJ1-1|-
CAIRRDMDTEAFF
TGTGCCATCAGACGGGACATGGACACTGAAGCTTTCTTT
>-|TRBV7-2|TRBJ2-1|-
CASTDRGSPEQFF
TGTGCCAGCACCGATAGGGGGAGCCCTGAGCAGTTCTTC
>few|TRBV19|TRBJ1-1|-
CASSWSEDTEAFF
TGTGCCAGTAGTTGGTCGGAGGACACTGAAGCTTTCTTT
>once|TRBV11-2|TRBJ2-7|-
CASILTGGREQYF
TGTGCCAGCATCCTGACCGGGGGGCGCGAGCAGTACTTC
>-|TRBV19|TRBJ2-5|-
CASSPDFEETQYF
TGTGCCAGTAGCCCGGACTTCGAAGAGACCCAGTACTTC
>-|TRBV5-1|TRBJ1-1|TRBD1
CASSSLGQTNTEAFF
TGCGCCAGCAGCTCGCTGGGACAGACGAACACTGAAGCTTTCTTT
>-|TRBV18|TRBJ1-1|-
CASSPSPANTEAFF
TGTGCCAGCTCACCGAGCCCCGCAAACACTGAAGCTTTCTTT
>few|TRBV27|TRBJ2-2|TRBD1
CASSLAQGGYSYTGELFF
TGTGCCAGCAGTTTGGCCCAAGGGGGCTATTCGTACACCGGGGAGCTGTTTTTT
>-|TRBV14|TRBJ1-3|TRBD1
CASSRRDRGRNTIYF
TGTGCCAGCAGCCGCCGGGACAGGGGGAGAAACACCATATATTTT
>-|TRBV18|TRBJ1-1|-
CASSPREILNTEAFF
TGTGCCAGCTCACCGAGAGAGATACTGAACACTGAAGCTTTCTTT
>-|TRBV28|TRBJ2-3|TRBD2
CASSPSGRPYLADTQYF
TGTGCCAGCAGTCCTAGCGGGAGGCCTTACCTCGCAGATACGCAGTATTTT
>-|TRBV12-1|TRBJ2-7|-
CASSAAAKGLADTYEQYF
TGTGCCAGCAGCGCCGCCGCGAAGGGACTAGCGGACACCTACGAGCAGTACTTC
>-|TRBV18|TRBJ1-4|-
CASSPKTVNEKLFF
TGTGCCAGCTCACCGAAGACAGTTAATGAAAAACTGTTTTTT
>-|TRBV25-1|TRBJ2-5|-
CASSELVRQEYQETQYF
TGTGCCAGCAGTGAACTTGTGCGACAGGAGTACCAAGAGACCCAGTACTTC
>-|TRBV6-5|TRBJ1-2|TRBD1
CASRGTGYYGYTF
TGTGCCAGCAGGGGGACAGGTTACTATGGCTACACCTTC
>-|TRBV18|TRBJ2-7|TRBD2
CASSPGLAGLYEQYF
TGTGCCAGCTCACCCGGACTAGCGGGACTCTACGAGCAGTACTTC
>-|TRBV9|TRBJ2-2|TRBD2
CASSVGDGRSGNTGELFF
TGTGCCAGCAGCGTAGGGGACGGGAGGAGTGGAAACACCGGGGAGCTGTTTTTT
>-|TRBV28|TRBJ2-6|-
CASSPHGGANVLTF
TGTGCCAGCAGCCCCCACGGTGGGGCCAACGTCCTGACTTTC
>few|TRBV5-1|TRBJ2-7|TRBD1
CASSFWTGDVYEQYF
TGCGCCAGCAGCTTCTGGACAGGGGACGTCTACGAGCAGTACTTC
>-|TRBV7-8|TRBJ1-5|-
CASSLDRLGQPQHF
TGTGCCAGCAGCTTAGACAGGTTGGGTCAGCCCCAGCATTTT
>-|TRBV6-5|TRBJ2-5|TRBD2
CASSYGLAVEETQYF
TGTGCCAGCAGTTACGGGCTAGCGGTGGAGGAGACCCAGTACTTC
>-|TRBV6-5|TRBJ2-2|-
CASSYQTGYAELFF
TGTGCCAGCAGTTACCAAACAGGGTACGCGGAGCTGTTTTTT